Following are 27 T cell receptor beta chains from one sample sequenced in a study of PD-1 blockade in classical Hodgkin lymphoma. Each of the patients experienced relapse following autologous stem cell transplantation, and their brentuximab vedotin exposure differed. Sequenced by immunoSEQ multiplex PCR; TCRdb stores in-frame clones only, minus some. The sample lists around 96,000 clones; approximately 83% were seen once. The starting material was peripheral blood mononuclear cells (PBMCs), obtained at baseline. These receptors originate from a human donor with classical Hodgkin lymphoma.

Regarding this clone: The sample has other DNA sequences that encode this CDR3 too. The chain recombines TRBV27 with TRBJ2-7; 8 nucleotides align to TRBD2. The CDR3 spans 13 residues. Germline values: CDR1 MNHEY, CDR2 SMNVEV (reference sequence). Germline trimming cut 1 base from V and 7 bases from J; bases unmatched to any gene: 3. The CDR3 DNA reads as TGTGCCAGCAGTTTATTAGCGGGGCGGGAGCAGTACTTC. Translating gives CASSLLAGREQYF.

The chain couples TRBV9 to TRBJ2-3, with 16 bases that match TRBD2. The CDR3 covers 20 residues. J lost 1 base, V lost 4 bases, and 12 bases had no gene match. Germline CDR1 SGDLS, CDR2 YYNGEE. This CDR3 is CASSPQLGLAGGLGTDTQYF. The CDR3, as DNA: TGTGCCAGCAGCCCTCAACTGGGACTAGCGGGAGGGTTGGGCACAGATACGCAGTATTTT.

V is TRBV19 and J is TRBJ2-1, with D possibly being TRBD1 (6 bases). This CDR3 comprises 14 residues. Germline V CDR1 and CDR2: LNHDA, SQIVND (reference sequence). V was pared by 3 bases and J by 7 bases, with 13 bases between. The CDR3 coding sequence is TGTGCCAGTAGTATCTTCAGGGACAAGAATGAGCAGTTCTTC. As protein: CASSIFRDKNEQFF.

This clone is a singleton in its sample. This chain uses TRBV5-5 with TRBJ2-3, with 8 bases identical to TRBD1. Per the germline V gene, CDR1 is SGHKS and CDR2 is YYEKEE (reference sequence). This CDR3 contains 14 residues. V shed 5 bases and J 1 base; nucleotides not matched to a gene: 3. The CDR3 sequence: CASRLGQGTDTQYF. For the CDR3, the DNA is TGTGCCAGCAGGCTGGGACAGGGCACAGATACGCAGTATTTT.

V usage is TRBV5-6 and J usage is TRBJ1-5; TRBD1 aligns across 8 bases. The CDR3 spans 13 residues. Germline V lookup: CDR1 SGHDT, CDR2 YYEEEE. V shed 4 bases, J shed 7 bases, and the junction held 4 bases outside the gene matches. The CDR3 protein is CASSKTGVQPQHF. CDR3 coding DNA: TGTGCCAGCAGCAAGACAGGGGTCCAGCCCCAGCATTTT.

The chain is built from TRBV29-1 and TRBJ1-1, with D unclear. There are 13 residues in the CDR3. Germline CDR1 and CDR2: SQVTM and ANQGSEA. Trimming removed 7 bases at V and 6 bases at J, with 18 bases between. In nucleotides, the CDR3 is TGCAGCGCCTTCTCCTCAATCACGGCTGAAGCTTTCTTT. It translates to CSAFSSITAEAFF.

The chain links TRBV5-4 to TRBJ2-1; 11 bases are a match to TRBD2. This CDR3 comprises 15 residues. Germline trimming cut 0 bases from V and 6 bases from J; bases unmatched to any gene: 2. Germline V gene lookup returns CDR1 SGHNT and CDR2 YYREEE (reference sequence). CDR3 DNA: TGTGCCAGCAGCTTGGATAGCGGGGGGGGCAATGAGCAGTTCTTC. Its protein product is CASSLDSGGGNEQFF.

The chain employs TRBV7-6 and TRBJ2-5; 10 bases fit TRBD2. Germline values: CDR1 SGHVS, CDR2 FNYEAQ. The J segment lost 7 bases and the V segment lost 5 bases, leaving 13 bases of the junction unmatched. The CDR3 extends over 16 amino acids. Written as DNA, the CDR3 is TGTGCCAGCAGCCCGGAAGCGGGAGGGTCGGTTAGGACCCAGTACTTC. Amino acid sequence: CASSPEAGGSVRTQYF.

By share of the sample, this clone is medium-sized. The rearrangement links TRBV5-1 to TRBJ2-3, with 7 bases aligning to TRBD1. Germline assignment: CDR1 SGHRS and CDR2 YFSETQ. The CDR3 loop spans 14 amino acids. With V trimmed by 4 bases and J by 4 bases, 6 bases remained unmatched. As DNA, the CDR3 is TGCGCCAGCAGCCGGACAGGTAGGCCAGATACGCAGTATTTT. Residues: CASSRTGRPDTQYF.

The J gene is TRBJ2-3, the V gene TRBV29-1; 8 bases align to TRBD2. After removal of 7 bases from V and 1 base from J, the junction contained 7 bases not matched to a gene. Germline CDR1 and CDR2: SQVTM and ANQGSEA. This CDR3 has 14 amino acids. CDR3: CSGGGGRGTDTQYF. CDR3 sequence (DNA): TGCAGCGGAGGCGGGGGGCGCGGCACAGATACGCAGTATTTT.

The DNA for the CDR3 is TGTGCCAGCAGTAGTCGATCGGGCTATGGCTACACCTTC. This gives the protein CASSSRSGYGYTF. This chain links TRBV6-5 with TRBJ1-2; D is undetermined. There are 13 residues in the CDR3. Between the trimmed V and J ends, which lost 5 bases and 4 bases, there was a span of 11 bases. Germline-derived CDR1 and CDR2 are MNHEY and SVGAGI.

The chain carries TRBV7-2 and TRBJ2-2; D gene ambiguous. Trimming left V 7 bases short and J 1 base short, with 7 bases between. Germline lookup yields CDR1 SGHTA and CDR2 FQGNSA. This CDR3 is built from 13 residues. CDR3 nucleotides: TGTGCCAGCAAACTGGTGAACACCGGGGAGCTGTTTTTT. Translation: CASKLVNTGELFF.

The rearrangement joins TRBV11-1 to TRBJ2-7; possibly TRBD2 for D (5 bases). This CDR3 is 12 amino acids long. V dropped 2 bases and J dropped 4 bases, with 6 bases sitting between them. Germline V CDR1 and CDR2: SGHAT, FQDESV (reference sequence). The CDR3 protein is CASSLTRYEQYF. In DNA form, the CDR3 reads TGTGCCAGCAGCTTAACTAGATACGAGCAGTACTTC.

This clone has a handful of counts. The V gene is TRBV5-1, the J gene TRBJ1-2, with D possibly TRBD1 on 6 matching bases. The V gene's germline CDR1 is SGHRS and CDR2 YFSETQ. The CDR3 runs 14 residues. With 4 bases removed from V and 3 bases from J, the gap between germline ends came to 13 bases. The CDR3 DNA follows: TGCGCCAGCAGCCCGGAGGGGGTGGACTATGGCTACACCTTC. Protein product: CASSPEGVDYGYTF.

The chain joins TRBV18 to TRBJ2-7; TRBD2 matches at 10 bases. The CDR3 is made up of 13 amino acids. With V trimmed by 10 bases and J by 5 bases, 8 bases remained unmatched. Germline-derived CDR1 and CDR2 are KGHSH and LQKENI. In nucleotides, the CDR3 is TGTGCCACCAAAGCGGGAGGGTCCCACGAGCAGTACTTC. It specifies CATKAGGSHEQYF.

The chain links TRBV15 to TRBJ2-7, with D uncertain. Trimming took 0 bases from V and 5 from J, leaving 14 bases between them. This CDR3 is built from 15 residues. Germline-derived CDR1 and CDR2 are LNHNV and YYDKDF (reference sequence). CDR3 sequence (DNA): TGTGCCACCAGCAGAGACATCCTGACCCCCCACGAGCAGTACTTC. This encodes CATSRDILTPHEQYF.

This clone has just a few counts. This chain joins TRBV19 and TRBJ1-5; 7 positions match TRBD1. The CDR3 has 15 residues. J gave up 6 bases and V 3 bases, and 8 bases lay outside the gene matches. Germline V gene lookup returns CDR1 LNHDA and CDR2 SQIVND (reference sequence). The DNA of the CDR3 is TGTGCCAGTAGTATTGAGAGGGGGCGAGTTCAGCCCCAGCATTTT. Its translation is CASSIERGRVQPQHF. Full variable domain (outside the CDR3, taken from reference TRBV19 and TRBJ1-5): DGGITQSPKYLFRKEGQNVTLSCEQNLNHDAMYWYRQDPGQGLRLIYYSQIVNDFQKGDIAEGYSVSREKKESFPLTVTSAQKNPTAFYLCASSIERGRVQPQHFGDGTRLSIL.

The rearrangement links TRBV11-3 to TRBJ2-3; D gene ambiguous. V lost 4 bases and J 1 base, leaving 6 bases between the germline ends. The CDR3 contains 13 residues. CDR1 and CDR2 from the germline V gene are SGHNT and YENEEA. As DNA, the CDR3 is TGTGCCAGCAGCTCCCGAGGCACAGATACGCAGTATTTT. It is translated as CASSSRGTDTQYF. Full variable domain (rest looked up from reference TRBV11-3 and TRBJ2-3): EAGVVQSPRYKIIEKKQPVAFWCNPISGHNTLYWYLQNLGQGPELLIRYENEEAVDDSQLPKDRFSAERLKGVDSTLKIQPAELGDSAVYLCASSSRGTDTQYFGPGTRLTVL.

The chain has TRBV10-1 and TRBJ2-7; D uncertain. This CDR3 region has 11 residues. V lost 10 bases and J 5 bases, leaving 12 bases between the germline ends. Germline CDR1 and CDR2: WNHNN and SYGVQD (reference sequence). The CDR3 nucleotides are TGCGCCATTGAGCCTTCTCACGAGCAGTACTTC. Translating it yields CAIEPSHEQYF.

The chain employs TRBV7-9 and TRBJ2-2; TRBD2 matches at 7 bases. Germline V CDR1 and CDR2: SEHNR, FQNEAQ (reference sequence). V gave up 5 bases and J gave up 6 bases; unmatched junction bases: 6. The CDR3 consists of 14 residues. Here the CDR3 reads CASSEWGGAGELFF. In DNA form, the CDR3 reads TGTGCCAGCAGCGAATGGGGAGGGGCCGGGGAGCTGTTTTTT.

CDR3 coding DNA: TGTGCCATCAGTGCCACTAGCGGGAGGGGGGCGTCGTCCTACGAGCAGTACTTC. Protein: CAISATSGRGASSYEQYF. The V call is TRBV10-3, the J call TRBJ2-7; 13 positions agree with TRBD2. The J segment lost 1 base and the V segment lost 4 bases, leaving 10 bases of the junction unmatched. The CDR3 loop spans 18 amino acids. Per germline, CDR1 ENHRY and CDR2 SYGVKD.

This clone was observed a single time. This chain links TRBV4-1 with TRBJ1-3, with TRBD1 as a possible D gene (5 bases). Trimming removed 0 bases at V and 4 bases at J, with 13 bases between. This CDR3 comprises 16 residues. Germline-derived CDR1 and CDR2 are MGHRA and YSYEKL. In DNA form, the CDR3 reads TGCGCCAGCAGCCAAGAGGGGGTCAGGGACGGAAACACCATATATTTT. Protein sequence: CASSQEGVRDGNTIYF.

The chain couples TRBV6-5 to TRBJ1-2; D gene unclear. The V end lost 6 bases, the J end lost 4 bases, and 15 bases lay between the germline ends. The CDR3 runs 14 residues. The germline CDR1 and CDR2 sequences are MNHEY and SVGAGI. This CDR3 is CASRSTRVGYGYTF. The CDR3 region has the DNA TGTGCCAGCAGATCCACGAGGGTCGGCTATGGCTACACCTTC.

The V and J genes are TRBV11-2 and TRBJ2-5; tentative D call: TRBD1 (5 bases). V lost 3 bases and J lost 4, with 12 bases in between. CDR1 is SGHAT, CDR2 FQNNGV, per germline. The CDR3 length is 14 residues. CDR3 amino acids: CASSFTAGLETQYF. CDR3 nucleotides: TGTGCCAGCAGCTTCACGGCAGGGCTAGAGACCCAGTACTTC.

The chain recombines TRBV12-5 with TRBJ1-1; 7 bases are shared with TRBD1. Germline CDR1 and CDR2: LGHNT and FRNRAP. The CDR3 contains 11 residues. V lost 5 bases to trimming and J lost 8 bases; unmatched junction nucleotides: 2. In DNA form, the CDR3 reads TGTGCTAGTGGTGCGACAGGGGAAGCTTTCTTT. Translated: CASGATGEAFF. The full variable domain, with the rest looked up from reference TRBV12-5 and TRBJ1-1, is DARVTQTPRHKVTEMGQEVTMRCQPILGHNTVFWYRQTMMQGLELLAYFRNRAPLDDSGMPKDRFSAEMPDATLATLKIQPSEPRDSAVYFCASGATGEAFFGQGTRLTVV.

The J gene is TRBJ2-3, the V gene TRBV2; unclear D gene. In germline, CDR1 is SNHLY, CDR2 FYNNEI. The CDR3 totals 13 residues. Trimming took 8 bases from V and 4 from J, leaving 13 bases between them. The CDR3 loop reads CASGERAPDTQYF. In DNA, the CDR3 is TGTGCCAGCGGAGAAAGGGCTCCAGATACGCAGTATTTT.

This rearrangement joins TRBV30 to TRBJ1-1; D may be TRBD1 (5 bases). The V gene lost 2 bases and the J gene lost 7 bases, with 11 bases spanning the gap. This CDR3 has 12 residues. CDR1 and CDR2 (germline): GTSNPN, SVGIG (reference sequence). Written as DNA, the CDR3 is TGTGCCTGGAGTTCTGGGACCTTTGAAGCTTTCTTT. It codes for CAWSSGTFEAFF.